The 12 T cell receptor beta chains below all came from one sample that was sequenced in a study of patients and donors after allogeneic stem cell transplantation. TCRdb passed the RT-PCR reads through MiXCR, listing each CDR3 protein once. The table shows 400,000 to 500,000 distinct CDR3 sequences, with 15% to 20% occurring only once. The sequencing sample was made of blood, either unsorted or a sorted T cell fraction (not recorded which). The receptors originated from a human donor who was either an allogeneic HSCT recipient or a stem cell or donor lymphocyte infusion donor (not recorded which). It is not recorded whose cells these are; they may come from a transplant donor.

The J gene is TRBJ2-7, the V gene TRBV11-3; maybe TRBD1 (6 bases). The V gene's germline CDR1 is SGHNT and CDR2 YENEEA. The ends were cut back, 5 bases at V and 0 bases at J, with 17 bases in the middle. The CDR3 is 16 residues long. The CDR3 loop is CASSTLTGGVSYEQYF. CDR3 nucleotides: TGTGCCAGCAGCACCCTGACAGGTGGGGTCTCCTACGAGCAGTACTTC.

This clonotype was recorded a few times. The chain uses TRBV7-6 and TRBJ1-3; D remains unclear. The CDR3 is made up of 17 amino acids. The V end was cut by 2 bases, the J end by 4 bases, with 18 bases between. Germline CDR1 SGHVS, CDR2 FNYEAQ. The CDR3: CASSLRARPRWGNTIYF. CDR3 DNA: TGTGCCAGCAGCTTAAGGGCCCGTCCCAGGTGGGGAAACACCATATATTTT.

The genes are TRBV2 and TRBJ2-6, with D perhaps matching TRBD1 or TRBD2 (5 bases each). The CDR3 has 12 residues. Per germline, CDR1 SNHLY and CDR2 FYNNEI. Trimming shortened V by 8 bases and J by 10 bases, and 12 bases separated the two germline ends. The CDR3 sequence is CASGGTVNVLTF. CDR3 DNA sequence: TGTGCCAGCGGTGGGACGGTGAACGTCCTGACTTTC.

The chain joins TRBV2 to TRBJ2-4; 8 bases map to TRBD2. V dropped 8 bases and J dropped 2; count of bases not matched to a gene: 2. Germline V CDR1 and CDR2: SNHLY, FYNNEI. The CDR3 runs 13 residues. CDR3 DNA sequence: TGTGCCAGCGAGCGGGAGTCCAAAAACATTCAGTACTTC. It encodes CASERESKNIQYF.

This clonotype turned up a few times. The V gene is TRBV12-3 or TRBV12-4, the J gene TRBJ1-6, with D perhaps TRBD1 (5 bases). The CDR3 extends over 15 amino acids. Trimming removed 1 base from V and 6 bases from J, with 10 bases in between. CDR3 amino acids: CASSLVGTPNSPLHF. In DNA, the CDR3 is TGTGCCAGCAGTTTAGTCGGGACCCCTAATTCACCCCTCCACTTT.

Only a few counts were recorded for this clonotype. CDR3 sequence: CASSLGREPPETQYF. DNA for the CDR3: TGTGCCAGCAGTTTAGGTCGGGAACCACCGGAGACCCAGTACTTC. The rearrangement joins TRBV27 to TRBJ2-5; D is possibly TRBD2 (5 bases). Trimming cost V 2 bases and J 5 bases, with 15 bases left between them. Germline V gene data show CDR1 as MNHEY and CDR2 as SMNVEV (reference sequence). This CDR3 spans 15 amino acids.

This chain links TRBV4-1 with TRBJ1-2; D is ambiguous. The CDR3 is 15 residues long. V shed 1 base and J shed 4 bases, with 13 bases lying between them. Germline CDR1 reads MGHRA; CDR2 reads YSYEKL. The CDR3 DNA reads TGCGCCAGCAGCCAAGTCTGGCCGGGCGGCTATGGCTACACCTTC. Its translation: CASSQVWPGGYGYTF.

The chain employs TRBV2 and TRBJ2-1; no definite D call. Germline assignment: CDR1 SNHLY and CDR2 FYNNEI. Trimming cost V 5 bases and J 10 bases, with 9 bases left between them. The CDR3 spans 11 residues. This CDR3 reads CASSPSGEQFF. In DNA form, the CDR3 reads TGTGCCAGCAGTCCATCTGGGGAGCAGTTCTTC.

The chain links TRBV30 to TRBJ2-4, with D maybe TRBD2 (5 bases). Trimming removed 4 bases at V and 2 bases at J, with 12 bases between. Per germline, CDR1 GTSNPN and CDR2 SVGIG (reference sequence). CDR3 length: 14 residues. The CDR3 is CAWTTGVPKNIQYF. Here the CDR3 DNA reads TGTGCCTGGACTACCGGGGTTCCCAAAAACATTCAGTACTTC. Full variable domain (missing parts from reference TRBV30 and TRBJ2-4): SQTIHQWPATLVQPVGSPLSLECTVEGTSNPNLYWYRQAAGRGLQLLFYSVGIGQISSEVPQNLSASRPQDRQFILSSKKLLLSDSGFYLCAWTTGVPKNIQYFGAGTRLSVL.

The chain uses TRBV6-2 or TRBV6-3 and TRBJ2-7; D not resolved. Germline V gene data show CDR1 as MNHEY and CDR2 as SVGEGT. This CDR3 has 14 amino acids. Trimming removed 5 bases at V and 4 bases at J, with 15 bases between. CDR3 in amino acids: CASSQVGPAYEQYF. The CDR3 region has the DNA TGTGCCAGCAGTCAAGTTGGCCCTGCATACGAGCAGTACTTC.

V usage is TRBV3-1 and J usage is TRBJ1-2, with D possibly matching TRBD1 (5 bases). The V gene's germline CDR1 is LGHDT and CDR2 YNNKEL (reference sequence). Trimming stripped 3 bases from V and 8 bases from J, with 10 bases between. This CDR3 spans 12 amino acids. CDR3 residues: CASSQIGGGYTF. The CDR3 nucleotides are TGTGCCAGCAGCCAGATTGGGGGGGGCTACACCTTC.

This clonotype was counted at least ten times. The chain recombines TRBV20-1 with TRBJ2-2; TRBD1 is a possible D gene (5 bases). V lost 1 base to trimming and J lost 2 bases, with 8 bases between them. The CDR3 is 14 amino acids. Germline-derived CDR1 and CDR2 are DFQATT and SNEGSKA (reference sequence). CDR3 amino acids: CSARVQENTGELFF. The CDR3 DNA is TGCAGTGCTAGAGTACAGGAAAACACCGGGGAGCTGTTTTTT.